This T cell receptor (beta chain) was identified during a study of OX40 agonist ivuxolimab in advanced cancers. Overall study: Across the patients, intravenous ivuxolimab was delivered every 2 weeks at 0.01 to 10 mg/kg. Whole-study results and caveats: The study observed clonal expansion of CD4+ and CD8+ blood T cells by week 6 at 0.1 to 3.0 mg/kg.

CDR1 and CDR2 from the germline V gene are GTSNPN and SVGIG (reference sequence). V dropped 1 base and J dropped 3; count of bases not matched to a gene: 5. CDR3 length equals 15 residues. Method: immunoSEQ multiplex PCR; TCRdb's copy keeps in-frame clones and lacks some. The sample consists of 9,500 to 15,000 clones, under 85% of them appearing once. As regards this clone: The antigen is undetermined.

V usage is TRBV30 and J usage is TRBJ1-5; TRBD1 matches 8 bases. Sequencing was performed on CD4+ or CD8+ T cells sorted from blood, taken in a trial of the OX40 agonist ivuxolimab. The source is an adult with an advanced solid tumor such as melanoma, head and neck, liver or kidney cancer. The CDR3 protein is CAWSEWTGNNQPQHF. DNA for the CDR3: TGTGCCTGGAGTGAATGGACAGGGAACAATCAGCCCCAGCATTTT.